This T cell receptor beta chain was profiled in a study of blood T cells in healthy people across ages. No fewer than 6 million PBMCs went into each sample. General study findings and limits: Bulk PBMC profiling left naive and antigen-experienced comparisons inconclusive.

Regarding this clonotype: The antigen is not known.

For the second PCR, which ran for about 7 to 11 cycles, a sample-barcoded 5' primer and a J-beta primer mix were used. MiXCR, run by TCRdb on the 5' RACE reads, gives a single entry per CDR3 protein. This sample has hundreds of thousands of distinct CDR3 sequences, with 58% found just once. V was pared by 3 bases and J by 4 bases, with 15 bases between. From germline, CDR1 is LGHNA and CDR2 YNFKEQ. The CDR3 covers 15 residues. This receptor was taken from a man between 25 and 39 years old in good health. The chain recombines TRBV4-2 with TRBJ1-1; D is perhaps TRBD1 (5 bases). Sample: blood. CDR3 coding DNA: TGTGCCAGCAGCCAGACGAAGAGGGACGGCACTGAAGCTTTCTTT. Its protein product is CASSQTKRDGTEAFF.